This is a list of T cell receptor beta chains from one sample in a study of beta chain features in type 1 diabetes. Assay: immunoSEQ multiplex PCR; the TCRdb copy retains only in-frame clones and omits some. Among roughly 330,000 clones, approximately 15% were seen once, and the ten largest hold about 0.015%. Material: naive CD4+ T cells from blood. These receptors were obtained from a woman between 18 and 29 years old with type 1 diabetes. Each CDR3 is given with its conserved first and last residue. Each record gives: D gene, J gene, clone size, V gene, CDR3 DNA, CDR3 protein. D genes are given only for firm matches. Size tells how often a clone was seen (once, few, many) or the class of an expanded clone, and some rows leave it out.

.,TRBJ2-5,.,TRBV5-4,TGTGCCAGCAGCCAGACGTGGGCAGGGGAAGAGACCCAGTACTTC,CASSQTWAGEETQYF
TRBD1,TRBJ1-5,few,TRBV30,TGTGCCTGGAGCCTCTCAGGGGGCAGCAATCAGCCCCAGCATTTT,CAWSLSGGSNQPQHF
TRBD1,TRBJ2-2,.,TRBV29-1,TGCAGCGTTGAGAGACAGGGTTTAACCGGGGAGCTGTTTTTT,CSVERQGLTGELFF
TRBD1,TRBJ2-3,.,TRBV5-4,TGTGCCAGCAGCATAACAGGGGGAGGTACAGATACGCAGTATTTT,CASSITGGGTDTQYF
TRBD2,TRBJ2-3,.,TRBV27,TGTGCCAGCAGTTTAGGGCTAGCGGGACGCCCAGATACGCAGTATTTT,CASSLGLAGRPDTQYF
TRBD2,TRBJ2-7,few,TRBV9,TGTGCCAGCAGCTCATCGACTAGCGGGGCGAGCTCCTACGAGCAGTACTTC,CASSSSTSGASSYEQYF
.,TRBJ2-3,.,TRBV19,TGTGCCAGTAGTGCGACAAGGGATACGCAGTATTTT,CASSATRDTQYF
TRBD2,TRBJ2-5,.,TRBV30,TGTGCCTTCCTTCCGGGACTAGCGGGACCTATGGGGCAGTACTTC,CAFLPGLAGPMGQYF
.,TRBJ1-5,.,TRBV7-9,TGTGCCAGCAGCTTATCGCGATCGGGGCAGCCCCAGCATTTT,CASSLSRSGQPQHF
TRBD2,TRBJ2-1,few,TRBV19,TGTGCCACAAAGACTAGCTATGCCAGTGAGCAGTTCTTC,CATKTSYASEQFF
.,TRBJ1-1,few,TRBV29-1,TGCAGCGCCAACCACGGAGACACTGAAGCTTTCTTT,CSANHGDTEAFF
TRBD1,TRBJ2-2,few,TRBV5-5,TGTGCCAGCAGCTTGCTGGGACAGGGAGGCGTCGGGGAGCTGTTTTTT,CASSLLGQGGVGELFF
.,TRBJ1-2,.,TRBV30,TGTGCCTGGACCAGACAGCCCCCGGGCTACACCTTC,CAWTRQPPGYTF
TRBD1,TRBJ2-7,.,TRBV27,TGTGCCAGCAGTCTGCCCGGGGACAGGGTAGAGGAGCAGTACTTC,CASSLPGDRVEEQYF
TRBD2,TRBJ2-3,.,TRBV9,TGTGCCAGCAGCGTAGGGGTCGGGGGGAGCACAGATACGCAGTATTTT,CASSVGVGGSTDTQYF
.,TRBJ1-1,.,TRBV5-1,TGCGCCAGCAGCTTGTATGTACAGGCCACTGAAGCTTTCTTT,CASSLYVQATEAFF
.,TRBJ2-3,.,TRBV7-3,TGTGCCAGCAGCCGTCGACATAACACAGATACGCAGTATTTT,CASSRRHNTDTQYF
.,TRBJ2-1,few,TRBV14,TGTGCCAGCAGCCCCCCTCAAGCGCGGGAGCAGTTCTTC,CASSPPQAREQFF
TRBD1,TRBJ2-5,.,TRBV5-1,TGCGCCAGCAGCATGGGACAGACCCAAGAGACCCAGTACTTC,CASSMGQTQETQYF
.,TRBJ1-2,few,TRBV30,TGTGCCTCCCAAGAGCCGGCCAGGGGCTATGGCTACACCTTC,CASQEPARGYGYTF
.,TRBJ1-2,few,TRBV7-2,TGTGCCAGCAGCTTAGACGCAGGGCTTAACTATGGCTACACCTTC,CASSLDAGLNYGYTF
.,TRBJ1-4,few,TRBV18,TGTGCCAGCTCACCACCAGCGAACGATGAAAAACTGTTTTTT,CASSPPANDEKLFF
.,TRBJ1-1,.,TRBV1,TGCACCAGCAGCCAAGTTTACATGCTCGGAAATGCAGGGGGGAACACTGAAGCTTTCTTT,CTSSQVYMLGNAGGNTEAFF
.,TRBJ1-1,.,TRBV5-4,TGTGCCAGCAGCTTGGGAGGTGAGGCAGAAGCTTTCTTT,CASSLGGEAEAFF
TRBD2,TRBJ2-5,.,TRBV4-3,TGCGCCAGCAGCCAAGAGAGGCTAGCGGGAGGGCTAGAGACCCAGTACTTC,CASSQERLAGGLETQYF
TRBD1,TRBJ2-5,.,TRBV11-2,TGTGCCAGCGGATCGACAGGGGTCCCCCAAGAGACCCAGTACTTC,CASGSTGVPQETQYF
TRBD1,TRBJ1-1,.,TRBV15,TGTGCCACCAGCAGACCGGGACAGGGAAACACTGAAGCTTTCTTT,CATSRPGQGNTEAFF
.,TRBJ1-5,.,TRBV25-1,TGTGCCAGCAGTGATTGGGGGGGCCCAGGAGGCAATCAGCCCCAGCATTTT,CASSDWGGPGGNQPQHF
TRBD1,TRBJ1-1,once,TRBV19,TGTGCCAGTAGAAGACAGGGGGCCGGTAAAGCTTTCTTT,CASRRQGAGKAFF
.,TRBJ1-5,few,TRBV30,TGTGCCTGGAGCCCAGAAGATCAGCCCCAGCATTTT,CAWSPEDQPQHF
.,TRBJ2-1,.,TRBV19,TGTGCCAGTAGCCCCCCCTCCGCGGGGCGCAATGAGCAGTTCTTC,CASSPPSAGRNEQFF
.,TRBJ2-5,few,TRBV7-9,TGTGCCAGCAGCTTAGGCGGGATTCAAGAGACCCAGTACTTC,CASSLGGIQETQYF
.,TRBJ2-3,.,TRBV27,TGTGCCAGCAGTTTTGGCATAAGCACAGATACGCAGTATTTT,CASSFGISTDTQYF
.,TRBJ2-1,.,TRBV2,TGTGCCAGCAGTGTTTTGTTGGGCGGGACGAAGAGGGGCTCCTACAATGAGCAGTTCTTC,CASSVLLGGTKRGSYNEQFF
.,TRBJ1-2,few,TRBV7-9,TGTGCCAGCAGCCGCGGAATGACCGCAGGGAACTATGGCTACACCTTC,CASSRGMTAGNYGYTF
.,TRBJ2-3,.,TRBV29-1,TGCAGCGTTAGCGACTTTGGCGGGGGCACAGATACGCAGTATTTT,CSVSDFGGGTDTQYF
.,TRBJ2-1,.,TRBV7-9,TGTGCCAGCAGCCCCCCGGTCCCTCTCCATGAGCAGTTCTTC,CASSPPVPLHEQFF
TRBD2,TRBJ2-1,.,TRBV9,TGTGCCAGCAGCGTAGGGCTAGCGGGATTCTACAATGAGCAGTTCTTC,CASSVGLAGFYNEQFF
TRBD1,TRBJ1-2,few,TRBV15,TGTGCCACCAGCAGCAGAACAGGGGGCTGGGATGGCTACACCTTC,CATSSRTGGWDGYTF
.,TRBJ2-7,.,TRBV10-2,TGCGCCAGCGTGGTCGGGGAAAACGAGCAGTACTTC,CASVVGENEQYF
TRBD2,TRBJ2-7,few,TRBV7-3,TGTGCCAGCAGCTTATCCGGGAGGGTAGGCGAGCAGTACTTC,CASSLSGRVGEQYF
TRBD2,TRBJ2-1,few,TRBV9,TGTGCCAGCAGCGACTTGGGACTAGCGGAACATGAGCAGTTCTTC,CASSDLGLAEHEQFF
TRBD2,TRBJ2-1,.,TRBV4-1,TGCGCCAGCAGCCCCAGCGGGACCCCACCGAATGAGCAGTTCTTC,CASSPSGTPPNEQFF
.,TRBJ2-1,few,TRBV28,TGTGCCAGCCCCGGTGGGGAGACCTCCTACAATGAGCAGTTCTTC,CASPGGETSYNEQFF
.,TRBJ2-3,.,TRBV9,TGTGCCAGCAGCGCCGTTGACACAGGTACGCAGTATTTT,CASSAVDTGTQYF
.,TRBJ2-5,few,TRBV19,TGTGCCAGTAGAGAACGCCGGGACCTGGGAGGGACCCAGTACTTC,CASRERRDLGGTQYF
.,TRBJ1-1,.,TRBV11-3,TGTGCCAGCAGCACGGGGGGACGTGGGACTGAAGCTTTCTTT,CASSTGGRGTEAFF
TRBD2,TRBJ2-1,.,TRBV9,TGTGCCAGCAGCGTGGGGACTAGCTCTTATAACGATGAGCAGTTCTTC,CASSVGTSSYNDEQFF